Below, 25 T cell receptor beta chains from the same sample are listed, as sequenced in a study of T cells in Graves' hyperthyroidism and ophthalmopathy. Amplified TCR beta CDR3 regions derived from RNA transcripts. When the TCR CDR3 underwent first-round RT-PCR, the HTBI primer set was used. TCRdb re-derived calls from the multiplex PCR reads in MiXCR, one entry per CDR3 protein. The table lists 450,000 to 650,000 distinct CDR3 sequences, less than 25% of them singletons. The source material was blood. Receptors originate from a man aged 18 to 30 with Graves' hyperthyroidism.

V is TRBV6-5 and J is TRBJ1-5, with unresolved D. Trimming took 0 bases from V and 4 from J, leaving 4 bases between them. The CDR3 is made up of 13 amino acids. Per the germline V gene, CDR1 is MNHEY and CDR2 is SVGAGI. CDR3 sequence reads: CASSYSQNQPQHF. CDR3 coding DNA: TGTGCCAGCAGTTACTCGCAGAATCAGCCCCAGCATTTT.

This clonotype was seen a few times. The chain carries TRBV28 and TRBJ1-6; D perhaps matches TRBD1 (5 bases). The germline V gene encodes CDR1 MDHEN and CDR2 SYDVKM. There are 13 residues in the CDR3. V shed 2 bases and J shed 11 bases, with 10 bases lying between them. The CDR3 reads CASSLQGSAPLHF. CDR3 coding DNA: TGTGCCAGCAGTTTACAGGGCTCAGCACCCCTCCACTTT.

This clonotype was counted at least ten times. The chain combines TRBV28 with TRBJ2-5, with no clear D. CDR1 is MDHEN, CDR2 SYDVKM, per germline. V lost 4 bases and J lost 4, with 13 bases in between. CDR3 length equals 14 residues. CDR3 DNA: TGTGCCAGCAGTTCAAACCCAGGTGGAGAGACCCAGTACTTC. Translated: CASSSNPGGETQYF.

This clonotype was picked up many times. The chain uses TRBV4-1 and TRBJ1-5; 7 nucleotides match TRBD1. V lost 0 bases and J lost 5; bases outside the gene matches: 10. Per the germline V gene, CDR1 is MGHRA and CDR2 is YSYEKL. This CDR3 has 17 amino acids. The CDR3, as DNA: TGCGCCAGCAGCCAAGAAAGAGGTAGGGGGCGAGATCAGCCCCAGCATTTT. It specifies CASSQERGRGRDQPQHF.

The sample holds many counts of this clonotype. The chain is built from TRBV10-2 and TRBJ1-1; 9 positions match TRBD1. This CDR3 has 16 amino acids. In germline, CDR1 is WSHSY, CDR2 SAAADI. With 6 bases clipped from V and 5 bases from J, the junction kept 13 bases outside the gene matches. CDR3 nucleotides: TGCGCCAGCAGCCGTGTATCTCGGACAGGGGAAACTGAAGCTTTCTTT. Translating it yields CASSRVSRTGETEAFF.

This clonotype has just a few counts. The chain has TRBV5-1 and TRBJ2-7; D gene unclear. Trimming cost V 3 bases and J 3 bases, with 13 bases left between them. The length of the CDR3 is 14 residues. CDR1 and CDR2 from the germline V gene are SGHRS and YFSETQ. Written as DNA, the CDR3 is TGCGCCAGCAGCTCCCTGGGTAGAGTCTACGAGCAGTACTTC. Its translation is CASSSLGRVYEQYF.

This clonotype was recorded at least ten times. DNA for the CDR3: TGTGCCAGCAGTTCTGACAGGGGGAAGGACGAGCAGTACTTC. This encodes CASSSDRGKDEQYF. The rearrangement links TRBV28 to TRBJ2-7; 9 positions match TRBD1. The V gene's germline CDR1 is MDHEN and CDR2 SYDVKM. The CDR3 consists of 14 residues. J lost 5 bases, V lost 4 bases, and 6 bases had no gene match.

In this sample, this clonotype turned up many times. The rearrangement uses TRBV28 and TRBJ2-5; TRBD1 matches 9 bases. This CDR3 has 15 residues. Germline loops: CDR1 MDHEN, CDR2 SYDVKM. J lost 6 bases, V lost 5 bases, and 10 bases had no gene match. CDR3 nucleotides: TGTGCCAGCAGTCGACGGGACAGGGCGTGGAAGACCCAGTACTTC. It translates to CASSRRDRAWKTQYF.

In its sample, this clonotype was seen many times. The CDR3 region is CASSLKFNTEAFF. The CDR3 DNA is TGTGCCAGCAGTTTAAAGTTTAACACTGAAGCTTTCTTT. The chain is built from TRBV12-3 or TRBV12-4 and TRBJ1-1; unclear D gene. This CDR3 is built from 13 residues. V lost 2 bases to trimming and J lost 2 bases, with 6 bases between them.

This clonotype was observed at least ten times. J is TRBJ1-2 and V is TRBV5-1; 9 nucleotides align to TRBD1. V trimming: 0 bases; J trimming: 6 bases; junction bases outside the gene matches: 0. The CDR3 totals 13 residues. Germline CDR1 and CDR2: SGHRS and YFSETQ. CDR3 in DNA: TGCGCCAGCAGCTTGGGACAGGGGGATGGCTACACCTTC. Protein sequence: CASSLGQGDGYTF.

Many counts were recorded for this clonotype. The chain links TRBV12-3 or TRBV12-4 to TRBJ1-5, with D perhaps matching TRBD1 (5 bases). The CDR3 runs 13 residues. V lost 2 bases to trimming and J lost 8 bases, with 10 bases between them. For the CDR3, the DNA is TGTGCCAGCAGTTTAAGGGGCGGCGAGCCCCAGCATTTT. This translates into CASSLRGGEPQHF.

This clonotype has a count of ten or more. This rearrangement joins TRBV6-1 to TRBJ1-5, with 7 bases that match TRBD1. CDR1 and CDR2 from the germline V gene are MNHNS and SASEGT. Germline trimming cut 4 bases from V and 4 bases from J; bases unmatched to any gene: 4. The CDR3 is made up of 14 amino acids. CDR3 protein: CASSARQGNQPQHF. The CDR3 coding sequence is TGTGCCAGCAGTGCCAGACAGGGAAATCAGCCCCAGCATTTT.

This clonotype was seen many times. The rearrangement uses TRBV2 and TRBJ2-2, with a tentative D call TRBD2 (6 bases). The CDR3 spans 16 residues. Germline V gene data show CDR1 as SNHLY and CDR2 as FYNNEI. The ends were cut back, 3 bases at V and 1 base at J, with 12 bases in the middle. CDR3 in amino acids: CASSERRGWNTGELFF. The CDR3 DNA reads TGTGCCAGCAGTGAGAGGCGGGGCTGGAACACCGGGGAGCTGTTTTTT.

This clonotype occurred a few times. The rearrangement uses TRBV6-2 or TRBV6-3 and TRBJ1-5; D might be TRBD1 (5 bases). The CDR3 has 16 amino acids. V was trimmed by 6 bases and J by 0 bases, leaving 15 bases between them. Germline CDR1 reads MNHEY; CDR2 reads SVGEGT. CDR3: CASSYRQTYSNQPQHF. CDR3 bases: TGTGCCAGCAGCTATCGACAGACTTATAGCAATCAGCCCCAGCATTTT.

This clonotype was detected many times. J is TRBJ1-1 and V is TRBV7-9, with D possibly being TRBD1 (5 bases). The CDR3 contains 15 residues. Looked up from germline, CDR1 is SEHNR and CDR2 is FQNEAQ (reference sequence). V dropped 4 bases and J dropped 1 base, with 13 bases sitting between them. The CDR3 DNA sequence: TGTGCCAGCAGCTCCCGGGACGGTCAGAACACTGAAGCTTTCTTT. This sequence encodes CASSSRDGQNTEAFF.

V gene TRBV4-2 combines with J gene TRBJ1-1; D not certain. CDR3 length: 13 amino acids. Trimming removed 4 bases from V and 7 bases from J, with 13 bases in between. The germline CDR1 and CDR2 sequences are LGHNA and YNFKEQ. CDR3 sequence reads: CASSRSKGVEAFF. CDR3 nucleotide sequence: TGTGCCAGCAGCCGCTCCAAAGGAGTTGAAGCTTTCTTT.

This clonotype was seen a handful of times. This chain connects TRBV24-1 to TRBJ1-5, with TRBD1 matching 11 bases. CDR1 is KGHDR, CDR2 SFDVKD, per germline. J lost 6 bases, V lost 4 bases, and 7 bases had no gene match. CDR3 length: 16 amino acids. The CDR3 nucleotides read TGTGCCACCAGTGACCGCGGACAGGGGGCAAGTCAGCCCCAGCATTTT. Residues: CATSDRGQGASQPQHF.

This clonotype was observed many times. The genes are TRBV6-1 and TRBJ2-2, with D unclear. This CDR3 comprises 13 residues. CDR1 is MNHNS and CDR2 is SASEGT in the germline V gene. Trimming took 4 bases from V and 6 from J, leaving 9 bases between them. CDR3 region: CASSAASPGELFF. The CDR3 DNA follows: TGTGCCAGCAGTGCAGCCTCACCCGGGGAGCTGTTTTTT.

This clonotype appeared many times. The CDR3 loop reads CASSPFSTGGTEAFF. The CDR3 coding sequence is TGTGCCAGCAGCCCATTTTCTACCGGAGGAACTGAAGCTTTCTTT. The chain uses TRBV7-9 and TRBJ1-1, with D unclear. The CDR3 runs 15 residues. From germline, CDR1 is SEHNR and CDR2 FQNEAQ (reference sequence). V was trimmed by 5 bases and J by 5 bases, leaving 18 bases between them.

The gene calls are TRBV6-5 and TRBJ2-4; either TRBD1 or TRBD2 may fit D (5 bases each). Trimming removed 4 bases from V and 6 bases from J, with 13 bases in between. The CDR3 covers 14 residues. CDR1 MNHEY and CDR2 SVGAGI come from the germline V gene. The CDR3 bases are TGTGCCAGCAGTTCGGGACCCTGGTTAAACATTCAGTACTTC. Residues: CASSSGPWLNIQYF.

Comments on this clonotype: A much larger clone differs by one base, so this may be a read error. CDR3 amino acids: CASSRAGAKQPKHF. The CDR3 DNA reads as TGTGCCAGCAGTCGGGCAGGCGCAAAACAGCCCAAGCATTTT. The rearrangement uses TRBV6-1 and TRBJ1-5; D gene ambiguous. Per germline, CDR1 MNHNS and CDR2 SASEGT. The CDR3 runs to 14 residues.

The CDR3 sequence is CASSQEGQRPNTEAFF. In DNA, the CDR3 is TGTGCCAGCAGCCAAGAGGGACAGAGACCGAACACTGAAGCTTTCTTT. The chain carries TRBV3-1 and TRBJ1-1; 7 positions match TRBD1. From germline, CDR1 is LGHDT and CDR2 YNNKEL (reference sequence). CDR3 length: 16 residues. V was clipped by 0 bases and J by 1 base; unmatched bases: 5.

This clonotype has just a few counts. The gene calls are TRBV15 and TRBJ2-5; no firm D call. Per the germline V gene, CDR1 is LNHNV and CDR2 is YYDKDF (reference sequence). Trimming cost V 5 bases and J 2 bases, with 3 bases left between them. This CDR3 comprises 11 residues. In nucleotides, the CDR3 is TGTGCCACCAGCGCACAAGAGACCCAGTACTTC. This gives the protein CATSAQETQYF.

This clonotype has just one count. This chain joins TRBV6-1 and TRBJ2-7; D is possibly TRBD2 (6 bases). V shed 7 bases and J shed 1 base, with 11 bases lying between them. The CDR3 runs 13 residues. Germline CDR1 and CDR2: MNHNS and SASEGT. In DNA, the CDR3 is TGTGCCAGCACTGACGGGGGATCCTACGAGCAGTACTTC. Its translation: CASTDGGSYEQYF.

The V and J genes are TRBV5-1 and TRBJ2-7; D is ambiguous. Looked up from germline, CDR1 is SGHRS and CDR2 is YFSETQ. CDR3 size: 14 residues. Trimming removed 4 bases from V and 4 bases from J, with 15 bases in between. CDR3 in DNA: TGCGCCAGCAGCGTTGGCGGTTCCTGGTACGAGCAGTACTTC. Its protein is CASSVGGSWYEQYF.